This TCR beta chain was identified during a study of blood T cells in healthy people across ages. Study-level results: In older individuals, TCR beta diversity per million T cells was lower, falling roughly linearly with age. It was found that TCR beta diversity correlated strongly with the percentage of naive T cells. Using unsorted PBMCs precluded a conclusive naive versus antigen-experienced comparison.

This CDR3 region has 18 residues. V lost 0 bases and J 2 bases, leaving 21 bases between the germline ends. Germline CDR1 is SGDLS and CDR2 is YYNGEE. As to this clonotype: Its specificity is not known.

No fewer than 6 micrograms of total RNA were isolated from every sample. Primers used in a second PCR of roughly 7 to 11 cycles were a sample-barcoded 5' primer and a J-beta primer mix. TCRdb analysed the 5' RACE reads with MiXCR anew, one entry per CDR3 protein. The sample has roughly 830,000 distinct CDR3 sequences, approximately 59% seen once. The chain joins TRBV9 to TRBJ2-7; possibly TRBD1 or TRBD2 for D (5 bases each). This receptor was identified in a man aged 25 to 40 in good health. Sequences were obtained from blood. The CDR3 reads CASSVGAFGATDPYEQYF. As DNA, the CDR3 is TGTGCCAGCAGCGTAGGGGCTTTCGGGGCAACAGATCCCTACGAGCAGTACTTC.